These 5 T cell receptor beta chains were sequenced from one sample in a study of human T cells and chemical hapten exposure. TCRdb fed the RACE reads into MiXCR, producing one record per CDR3 protein. The data contain 200,000 to 300,000 distinct CDR3 sequences, 7.5% to 10% of them singletons. The time point: pre-sensitization, week 0. The treatment here: therapeutic diphenylcyclopropenone sensitization with weekly scalp DPC. This specimen consisted of whole blood, obtained in connection with sensitization to the hapten diphenylcyclopropenone (DPC). These receptors were collected from a woman aged 40-49 years with alopecia areata. Some clones in this sample may be carry-over from other donors' samples.

This clonotype occurred a few times. The genes are TRBV27 and TRBJ2-6; TRBD1 aligns across 7 bases. This CDR3 spans 15 amino acids. Germline V gene lookup returns CDR1 MNHEY and CDR2 SMNVEV (reference sequence). With 6 bases clipped from V and 1 base from J, the junction kept 3 bases outside the gene matches. The CDR3 nucleotides are TGTGCCAGCAGATCGACAGGGTCTGGGGCCAACGTCCTGACTTTC. Protein: CASRSTGSGANVLTF.

The V gene is TRBV6-2 or TRBV6-3, the J gene TRBJ2-7; D is possibly TRBD2 (5 bases). This CDR3 region has 15 residues. The germline V gene encodes CDR1 MNHEY and CDR2 SVGEGT. V lost 2 bases, J lost 5 bases, and 16 bases lay in between. CDR3 DNA sequence: TGTGCCAGCAGTTACGTGGCGGGTTTTGGCCACGAGCAGTACTTC. Translation: CASSYVAGFGHEQYF.

This clonotype was observed many times. This chain uses TRBV28 with TRBJ2-7; the match to TRBD2 covers 8 bases. Trimming removed 7 bases from V and 0 bases from J; junction bases left unmatched: 2. Germline V gene sequence: CDR1 MDHEN, CDR2 SYDVKM. There are 13 residues in the CDR3. The CDR3 bases are TGTGCCAGCAAGAGCGGGAGCTCCTACGAGCAGTACTTC. It translates to CASKSGSSYEQYF.

This rearrangement joins TRBV7-9 to TRBJ2-1, with 13 bases fitting TRBD2. Germline assignment: CDR1 SEHNR and CDR2 FQNEAQ (reference sequence). V trimming: 6 bases; J trimming: 5 bases; junction bases outside the gene matches: 4. The CDR3 contains 15 residues. Here the CDR3 DNA reads TGTGCCAGCAGGCCGGGACTAGCGGGGAACAATGAGCAGTTCTTC. Translating gives CASRPGLAGNNEQFF.

This clonotype appeared a few times. CDR3 region: CASRGGPPNQPQHF. The DNA of the CDR3 is TGTGCCAGCAGGGGAGGACCGCCCAATCAGCCCCAGCATTTT. V is TRBV28 and J is TRBJ1-5, with unresolved D. Deletions cut 6 bases from V and 3 bases from J, with 12 bases between. CDR3 size: 14 residues. Germline V gene sequence: CDR1 MDHEN, CDR2 SYDVKM.